This T cell receptor beta chain was captured in a study of T cell repertoires in cytomegalovirus infection. For the study at large: Both CMV infection and a matching HLA type were indicated by public TCR beta signatures.

This clonotype was detected a few times. TCRdb processed the reads anew with MiXCR; each CDR3 protein has one entry. The table lists approximately 170,000 distinct CDR3 sequences, around 15% of them singletons. The length of the CDR3 is 13 residues. V was shortened by 4 bases and J by 7 bases, with 14 bases between the two germline ends. Germline V lookup: CDR1 SGHDN, CDR2 FVKESK. Sequenced input: PBMCs. This receptor was taken from a human donor in good health (CMV status not recorded). Some clones in this sample may be carry-over from other donors' samples. The chain uses TRBV14 and TRBJ2-7, with a tentative D call TRBD2 (5 bases). CDR3 protein: CASSPGLSMEQYF. The CDR3 nucleotides are TGTGCCAGCAGCCCCGGACTGTCAATGGAGCAGTACTTC.